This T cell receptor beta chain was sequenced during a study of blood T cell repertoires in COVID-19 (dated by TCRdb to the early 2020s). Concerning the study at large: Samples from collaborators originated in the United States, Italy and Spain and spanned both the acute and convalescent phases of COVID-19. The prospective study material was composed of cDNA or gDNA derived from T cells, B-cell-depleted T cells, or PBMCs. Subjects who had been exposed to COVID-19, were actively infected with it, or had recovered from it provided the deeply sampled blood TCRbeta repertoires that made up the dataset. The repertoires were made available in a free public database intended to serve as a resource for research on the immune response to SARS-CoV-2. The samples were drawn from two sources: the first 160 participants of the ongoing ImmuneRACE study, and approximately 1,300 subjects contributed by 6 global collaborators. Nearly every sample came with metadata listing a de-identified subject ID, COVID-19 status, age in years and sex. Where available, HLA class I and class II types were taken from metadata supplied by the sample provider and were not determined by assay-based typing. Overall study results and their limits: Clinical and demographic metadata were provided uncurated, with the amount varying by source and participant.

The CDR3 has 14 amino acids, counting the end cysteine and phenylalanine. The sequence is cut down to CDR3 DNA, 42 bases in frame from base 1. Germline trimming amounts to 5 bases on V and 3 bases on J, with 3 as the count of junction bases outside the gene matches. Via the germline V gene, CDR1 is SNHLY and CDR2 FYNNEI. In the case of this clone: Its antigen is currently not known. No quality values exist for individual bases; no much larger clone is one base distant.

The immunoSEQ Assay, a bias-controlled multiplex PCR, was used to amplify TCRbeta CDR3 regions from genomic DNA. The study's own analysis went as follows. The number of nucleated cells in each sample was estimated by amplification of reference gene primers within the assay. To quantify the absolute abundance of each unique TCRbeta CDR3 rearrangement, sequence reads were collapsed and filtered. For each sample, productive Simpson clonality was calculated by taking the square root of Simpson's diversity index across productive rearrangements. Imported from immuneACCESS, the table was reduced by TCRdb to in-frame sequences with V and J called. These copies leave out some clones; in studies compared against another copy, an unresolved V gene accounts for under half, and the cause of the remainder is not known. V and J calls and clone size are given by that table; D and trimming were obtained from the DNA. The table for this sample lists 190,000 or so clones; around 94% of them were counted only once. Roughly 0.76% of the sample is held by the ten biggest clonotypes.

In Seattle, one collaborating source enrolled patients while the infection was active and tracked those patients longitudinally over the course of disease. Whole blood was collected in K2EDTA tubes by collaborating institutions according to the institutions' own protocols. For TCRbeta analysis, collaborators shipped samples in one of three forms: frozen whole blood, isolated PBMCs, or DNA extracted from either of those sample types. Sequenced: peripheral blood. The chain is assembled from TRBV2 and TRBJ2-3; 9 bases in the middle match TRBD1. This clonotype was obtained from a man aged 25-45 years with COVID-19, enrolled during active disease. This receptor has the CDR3 CASSPGQGTDTQYF. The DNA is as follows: TGTGCCAGCAGTCCGGGACAGGGAACAGATACGCAGTATTTT.